This entry lists 12 T cell receptor beta chains sequenced from one sample in a study of radiation and T cells in renal cell carcinoma (dated by TCRdb to between 2020 and 2021). This specimen's time point label, per the study, means: blood 4 weeks post-SBRT, at nephrectomy. This specimen's treatment or condition label, interpreted: 15 Gy SBRT to primary tumor, nephrectomy 4 weeks later. The library was prepared using the immunoSEQ multiplex PCR assay. Drawn from immuneACCESS, this table holds only the in-frame rearrangements with V and J called that TCRdb kept. Clones are partly lost; checked studies trace under half to an unresolved V gene and leave the rest unexplained. Present in this sample are more than 120,000 clones, 80% to 90% of which were seen just once. Roughly 17% of the sample is taken by the ten largest. The sequencing here drew on blood, taken from a patient whose treatment included radiotherapy and nephrectomy. The receptors were sampled from a woman in her 50s with renal cell carcinoma.

The V gene is TRBV5-8, the J gene TRBJ2-1; 8 positions match TRBD1. The CDR3 loop spans 17 amino acids. The V gene end was trimmed by 2 bases and the J gene end by 0 bases; junction bases not matched to a gene: 7. Germline V gene lookup returns CDR1 SGHTS and CDR2 YDEGEE. The CDR3 sequence: CASSFLGQGYSYNEQFF. In DNA, the CDR3 is TGTGCCAGCAGCTTCTTAGGACAGGGATACTCCTACAATGAGCAGTTCTTC. The whole variable domain, filled in from reference TRBV5-8 and TRBJ2-1, reads EAGVTQSPTHLIKTRGQQATLRCSPISGHTSVYWYQQALGLGLQFLLWYDEGEERNRGNFPPRFSGRQFPNYSSELNVNALELEDSALYLCASSFLGQGYSYNEQFFGPGTRLTVL.

The V call is TRBV25-1, the J call TRBJ2-1; the D gene is possibly TRBD2 (7 bases). The germline gives CDR1 MGHDK, CDR2 SYGVNS. The length of the CDR3 is 13 residues. The germline V and J ends were trimmed by 8 bases and 15 bases, with 23 bases remaining between them. CDR3 protein: CASDKGGRGGAFF. The CDR3 region has the DNA TGTGCCAGCGATAAGGGCGGGAGAGGGGGAGCGTTCTTC.

This sequence joins TRBV7-2 and TRBJ1-2; D call uncertain. From germline, CDR1 is SGHTA and CDR2 FQGNSA. The CDR3 sequence is 14 residues long. The V and J ends lost 7 bases and 0 bases respectively, with 12 bases between them. The CDR3 DNA is TGTGCCAGCACCGAGGCGGGGACTAACTATGGCTACACCTTC. It is translated as CASTEAGTNYGYTF.

This clone has just one count. The J gene is TRBJ2-7, the V gene TRBV18, with D maybe TRBD1 (6 bases). Germline V CDR1 and CDR2: KGHSH, LQKENI. Trimming took 4 bases from V and 3 from J, leaving 16 bases between them. This CDR3 comprises 15 residues. Here the CDR3 reads CASSLLWTDGYEQYF. The CDR3 DNA is TGTGCCAGCTCACTATTATGGACAGATGGCTACGAGCAGTACTTC.

The chain has TRBV7-2 and TRBJ1-4, with TRBD1 matching over 8 bases. CDR1 is SGHTA, CDR2 FQGNSA, per germline. CDR3 length equals 17 residues. V trimming: 5 bases; J trimming: 6 bases; junction bases outside the gene matches: 14. The CDR3 spells CASSGPRRQGSYEKLFF. The CDR3 region has the DNA TGTGCCAGCAGCGGTCCCCGTAGACAGGGGAGCTATGAAAAACTGTTTTTT.

The V and J genes are TRBV6-5 and TRBJ1-5; TRBD1 is a possible D gene (5 bases). CDR3 length equals 15 residues. Germline V gives CDR1 MNHEY, CDR2 SVGAGI. Trimming took 6 bases from V and 0 from J, leaving 12 bases between them. This CDR3 reads CASRDQGPSNQPQHF. The CDR3 DNA is TGTGCCAGCAGAGACCAGGGTCCTAGCAATCAGCCCCAGCATTTT.

The CDR3: CASRQGINQPQHF. DNA of the CDR3: TGTGCCAGTAGACAGGGAATCAATCAGCCCCAGCATTTT. The chain uses TRBV28 and TRBJ1-5; 7 nucleotides agree with TRBD1. V lost 9 bases, J lost 3 bases, and 5 bases stayed unmatched. The CDR3 is 13 amino acids. Germline lookup yields CDR1 MDHEN and CDR2 SYDVKM.

The V and J genes are TRBV7-9 and TRBJ2-7; possibly TRBD2 for D (6 bases). Germline V gives CDR1 SEHNR, CDR2 FQNEAQ (reference sequence). The V and J ends lost 1 base and 6 bases respectively, with 10 bases between them. CDR3 length: 13 residues. The CDR3 region is CASSLGGTGEQYF. DNA for the CDR3: TGTGCCAGCAGCTTAGGCGGGACCGGCGAGCAGTACTTC.

The V and J genes are TRBV27 and TRBJ1-5; D unresolved. This CDR3 is 13 amino acids long. Between the trimmed V and J ends, which lost 5 bases and 9 bases, there was a span of 14 bases. Germline CDR1 is MNHEY and CDR2 is SMNVEV (reference sequence). The CDR3 here is CASSPGVSTPQHF. CDR3 DNA: TGTGCCAGCAGTCCCGGGGTTTCTACGCCCCAGCATTTT.

This chain uses TRBV9 with TRBJ2-7, with a possible D match to TRBD2 (5 bases). Trimming stripped 0 bases from V and 1 base from J, with 8 bases between. The CDR3 is 14 amino acids. The germline V gene has CDR1 SGDLS and CDR2 YYNGEE. The CDR3 sequence: CASSVGAGSYEQYF. DNA of the CDR3: TGTGCCAGCAGCGTAGGTGCGGGTTCCTACGAGCAGTACTTC.

The chain links TRBV6-6 to TRBJ2-1; TRBD1 agrees at 7 bases. Germline V gives CDR1 MNHNY, CDR2 SVGAGI (reference sequence). This CDR3 is built from 13 residues. Unmatched junction bases numbered 2, after V lost 0 bases and J lost 9 bases. CDR3 bases: TGTGCCAGCAGTTACTCACAGGGGAGTGAGCAGTTCTTC. Its protein is CASSYSQGSEQFF.

This clone was picked up one time. The rearrangement links TRBV5-1 to TRBJ2-3; D not resolved. Germline values: CDR1 SGHRS, CDR2 YFSETQ. CDR3 length equals 14 residues. V was pared by 0 bases and J by 3 bases, with 8 bases between. In DNA, the CDR3 is TGCGCCAGCAGCTTGGTAGGAGAAACAGATACGCAGTATTTT. This gives the protein CASSLVGETDTQYF.